This T cell receptor beta chain is drawn from a study of a mutant IDH1 vaccine in newly diagnosed glioma. At the level of the study: Patients underwent eight vaccinations, which took place in weeks 1, 3, 5, 7, 11, 15, 19 and 23. The start of vaccination came 4-6 weeks after radiotherapy alone, or with temozolomide cycles.

Documented time point: week 5, during vaccination. Each vaccine dose was 300 ug of mutant IDH1 20-mer peptide, with topical imiquimod. Donor tumors were new WHO grade 3 or 4 IDH1-mutant, ATRX-lost astrocytomas. Only a few counts were recorded for this clone. The antigen is undetermined. Trimming took 3 bases from V and 4 from J, leaving 9 bases between them. From germline, CDR1 is SGHTA and CDR2 FQGNSA. The CDR3 contains 13 residues. The protocol was immunoSEQ multiplex PCR, while the TCRdb copy is restricted to in-frame clones and leaves out a portion. The sample lists almost 30,000 clones; approximately 90% were seen once.

The TCR sequence derives from a woman in her thirties or forties with glioma. Some clones in this sample may be carry-over from other donors' samples. The sample was peripheral blood mononuclear cells (PBMCs), taken from a glioma patient whose treatment included an IDH1 peptide vaccine. The rearrangement uses TRBV7-2 and TRBJ2-5; tentative D call: TRBD2 (7 bases). In nucleotides, the CDR3 is TGTGCCAGCAGCTTCGGGGGGCCAGAGACCCAGTACTTC. It codes for CASSFGGPETQYF.